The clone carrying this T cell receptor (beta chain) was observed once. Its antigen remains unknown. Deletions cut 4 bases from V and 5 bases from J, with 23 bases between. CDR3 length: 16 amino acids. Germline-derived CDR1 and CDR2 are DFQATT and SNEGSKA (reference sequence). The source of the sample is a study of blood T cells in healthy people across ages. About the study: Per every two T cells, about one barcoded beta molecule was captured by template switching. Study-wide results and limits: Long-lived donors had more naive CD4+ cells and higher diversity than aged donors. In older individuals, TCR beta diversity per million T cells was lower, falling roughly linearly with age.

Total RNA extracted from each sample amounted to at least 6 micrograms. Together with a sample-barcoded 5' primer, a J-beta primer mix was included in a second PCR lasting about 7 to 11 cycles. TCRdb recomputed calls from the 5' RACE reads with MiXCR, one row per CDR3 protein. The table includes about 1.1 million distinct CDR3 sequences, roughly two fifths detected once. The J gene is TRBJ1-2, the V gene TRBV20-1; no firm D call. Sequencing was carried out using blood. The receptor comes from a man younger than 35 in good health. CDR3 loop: CSATSTTGPRLYGYTF. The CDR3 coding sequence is TGCAGTGCTACCTCGACTACCGGGCCTCGATTATATGGCTACACCTTC.